This T cell receptor (beta chain) is drawn from a study of technical replicates of blood from several donors. The assay was immunoSEQ multiplex PCR, and TCRdb's table has in-frame clones only and misses some. The sample contains 60,000 to 70,000 clones, approximately 83% of which appear only once. The germline V and J ends were trimmed by 0 bases and 0 bases, with 10 bases remaining between them. The CDR3 sequence is 16 residues long. Germline assignment: CDR1 LNHDA and CDR2 SQIVND (reference sequence). The clonotype comes from a human donor in good health. Some clones in this sample may be carry-over from other donors' samples. The sequenced sample was PBMCs. The chain links TRBV19 to TRBJ2-3, with a possible D match to TRBD2 (6 bases). The DNA for the CDR3 is TGTGCCAGTAGTATAGATGGAGGGGTTAGCACAGATACGCAGTATTTT. Protein sequence: CASSIDGGVSTDTQYF.